The T cell receptor beta chain described here comes from a study of blood T cell repertoires in COVID-19. V trimming: 4 bases; J trimming: 4 bases; junction bases outside the gene matches: 6. CDR1 is SGHRS and CDR2 is YFSETQ in the germline V gene. CDR3 size: 14 residues. The Seattle site enrolled patients during active infection and followed them longitudinally. TCRdb's table, derived via immunoSEQ multiplex PCR, lists solely in-frame clones and lacks some. The sample consists of 150,000 to 200,000 clones, around nine tenths of them appearing once. This clonotype was sampled from a woman aged 70-85 years with COVID-19, enrolled during active disease. Sequencing input: peripheral blood. The V gene is TRBV5-1, the J gene TRBJ2-3; TRBD1 agrees at 7 bases. The CDR3 protein is CASSPLTGADTQYF. The CDR3 bases are TGCGCCAGCAGCCCACTCACAGGGGCAGATACGCAGTATTTT.